This T cell receptor beta chain was retrieved from a study of CD8 T cells in ankylosing spondylitis. Study results and limitations: Among TCR beta sequences, a motif of several highly homologous variants appeared characteristic of ankylosing spondylitis blood.

This clonotype has just a few counts. As yet, its antigen is unknown. TCRdb used MiXCR to reprocess the 5' RACE reads, holding one entry per CDR3 protein. The sample carries 200,000 or so distinct CDR3 sequences, approximately 18% recorded once. V lost 5 bases and J lost 4, with 6 bases in between. CDR1 and CDR2 from the germline V gene are DFQATT and SNEGSKA (reference sequence). The CDR3 extends over 10 amino acids. The sequenced material came from blood, either unsorted or a sorted T cell fraction (not recorded which). The receptor comes from a male donor under 30 with ankylosing spondylitis or in good health (not recorded which). The chain carries TRBV20-1 and TRBJ2-7; no definite D call. CDR3 nucleotides: TGCAGTGCTGCATCTTACGAGCAGTACTTC. It translates to CSAASYEQYF.